This TCR beta chain was documented in a study of PD-L1 blockade in urothelial cancer. As for time point: peripheral blood 6 weeks after treatment start. Repertoires were generated with immunoSEQ multiplex PCR, while TCRdb's copy carries only in-frame clones and drops some. The sample yields about 35,000 clones, around 84% seen once. Germline V CDR1 and CDR2: SGHTA, FQGNSA. The CDR3 spans 13 residues. The V and J ends lost 6 bases and 2 bases, in that order; junction bases with no gene match: 3. This sequence originates from a man aged 40-50 years with urothelial cancer. This specimen consisted of PBMCs, obtained around atezolizumab (anti-PD-L1) treatment. The chain is built from TRBV7-2 and TRBJ2-5; 7 nucleotides agree with TRBD1. The CDR3 coding sequence is TGTGCCAGCAGTTCGGGACAGCAAGAGACCCAGTACTTC. Amino acid sequence: CASSSGQQETQYF.